Given below is one T cell receptor (beta chain) in context. This specimen comes from a study of control samples from healthy donors and cancer patients. Germline assignment: CDR1 MNHEY and CDR2 SMNVEV (reference sequence). Trimming left V 5 bases short and J 5 bases short, with 21 bases between. The CDR3 is 16 amino acids. Here immunoSEQ multiplex PCR was the method, and the copy in TCRdb shows in-frame clones only, minus some. In all, the sample yields about 200,000 clones. The chain links TRBV27 to TRBJ1-1; D gene ambiguous. The sample was blood. The sequence derives from a woman aged 30 to 39 in good health. DNA of the CDR3: TGTGCCAGCAGTCCGCAACGGAATGCGGGATTGACTGAAGCTTTCTTT. It is translated as CASSPQRNAGLTEAFF.